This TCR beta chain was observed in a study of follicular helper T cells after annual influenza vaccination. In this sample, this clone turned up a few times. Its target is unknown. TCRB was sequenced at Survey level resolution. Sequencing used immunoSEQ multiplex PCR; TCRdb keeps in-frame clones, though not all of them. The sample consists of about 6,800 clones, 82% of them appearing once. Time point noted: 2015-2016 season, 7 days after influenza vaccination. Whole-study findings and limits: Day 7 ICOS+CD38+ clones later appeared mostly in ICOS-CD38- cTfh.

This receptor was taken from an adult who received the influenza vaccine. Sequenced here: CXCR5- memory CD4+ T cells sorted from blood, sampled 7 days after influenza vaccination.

CDR3 nucleotide sequence: TGTGCCAGCAGTTTCCCTCCCCACCCCTATGGCTACACCTTC. Amino acids: CASSFPPHPYGYTF. This rearrangement joins TRBV28 to TRBJ1-2; D remains ambiguous. The CDR3 totals 14 residues. Trimming shortened V by 3 bases and J by 4 bases, and 12 bases separated the two germline ends. The V gene's germline CDR1 is MDHEN and CDR2 SYDVKM.